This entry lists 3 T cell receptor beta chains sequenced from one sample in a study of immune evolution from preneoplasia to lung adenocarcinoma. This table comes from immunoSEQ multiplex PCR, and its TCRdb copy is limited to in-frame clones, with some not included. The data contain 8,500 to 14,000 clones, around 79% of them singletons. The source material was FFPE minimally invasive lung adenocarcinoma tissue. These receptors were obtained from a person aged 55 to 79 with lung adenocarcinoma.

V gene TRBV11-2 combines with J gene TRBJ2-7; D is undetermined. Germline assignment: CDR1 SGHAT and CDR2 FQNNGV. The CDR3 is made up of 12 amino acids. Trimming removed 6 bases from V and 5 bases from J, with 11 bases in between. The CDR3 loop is CASSTNWNEQYF. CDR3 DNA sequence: TGTGCCAGCAGTACCAATTGGAACGAGCAGTACTTC.

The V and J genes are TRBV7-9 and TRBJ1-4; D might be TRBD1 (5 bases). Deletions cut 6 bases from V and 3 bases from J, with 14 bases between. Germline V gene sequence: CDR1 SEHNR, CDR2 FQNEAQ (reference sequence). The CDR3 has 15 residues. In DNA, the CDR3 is TGTGCCAGCAGACTCCGGGAGGGGCCTAATGAAAAACTGTTTTTT. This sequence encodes CASRLREGPNEKLFF.

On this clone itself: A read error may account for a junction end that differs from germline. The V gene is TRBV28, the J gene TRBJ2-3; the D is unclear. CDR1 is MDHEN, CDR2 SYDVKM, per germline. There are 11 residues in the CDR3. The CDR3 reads CASSEYGFRHF. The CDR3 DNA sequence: TGTGCCAGCAGTGAATACGGGTTCCGTCATTTT. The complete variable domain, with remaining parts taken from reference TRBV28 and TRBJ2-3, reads DVKVTQSSRYLVKRTGEKVFLECVQDMDHENMFWYRQDPGLGLRLIYFSYDVKMKEKGDIPEGYSVSREKKERFSLILESASTNQTSMYLCASSEYGFRHFGPGTRLTVL.